This T cell receptor (beta chain) was documented in a study of blood T cell repertoires in COVID-19. As for the study in general: The United States, Italy and Spain provided the acute and convalescent COVID-19 samples. PBMCs, B-cell-depleted T cells, or T cells were the source of the cDNA or gDNA that made up the material.

V shed 4 bases, J shed 0 bases, and the junction held 3 bases outside the gene matches. CDR3 length equals 16 residues. Per the germline V gene, CDR1 is SEHNR and CDR2 is FQNEAQ (reference sequence). As handled by the study authors: Reference gene primer amplification in the assay estimated nucleated cell counts. Repertoires were generated with immunoSEQ multiplex PCR, while TCRdb's copy carries only in-frame clones and drops some. That table is the source of V, J and clone size, and D and trimming were worked out from the DNA. The table lists some 150,000 clones, around 85% of them singletons, with around 2.5% in the top ten.

This TCR was sampled from a woman in her 70s with acute or convalescent COVID-19. The chain combines TRBV7-9 with TRBJ1-1; TRBD1 agrees at 12 bases. Sequencing was carried out using peripheral blood. CDR3 residues: CASSYGTGGMNTEAFF. Written as DNA, the CDR3 is TGTGCCAGCAGCTACGGGACAGGGGGCATGAACACTGAAGCTTTCTTT.